This T cell receptor beta chain was captured by sequencing in a study of T cell responses to AZD1222 COVID-19 vaccine. The CDR3 extends over 16 amino acids. Trimming stripped 4 bases from V and 3 bases from J, with 16 bases between. CDR1 LGHDT and CDR2 YNNKEL come from the germline V gene (reference sequence). TCRdb keeps only in-frame clones here, not all; method: immunoSEQ multiplex PCR. The sample records about 75,000 clones, around 88% being singletons. The receptor was derived from an adult who received the MenACWY meningococcal vaccine as a control. The chain combines TRBV3-1 (or the pseudogene TRBV3-2) with TRBJ2-1; possible D gene TRBD1, 5 bases. Sequencing was performed on peripheral blood, taken 28 days after the second dose of the MenACWY control vaccine. CDR3 amino acids: CASSPMGQTNYNEQFF. In nucleotides, the CDR3 is TGTGCCAGCAGCCCAATGGGGCAGACAAACTACAATGAGCAGTTCTTC.